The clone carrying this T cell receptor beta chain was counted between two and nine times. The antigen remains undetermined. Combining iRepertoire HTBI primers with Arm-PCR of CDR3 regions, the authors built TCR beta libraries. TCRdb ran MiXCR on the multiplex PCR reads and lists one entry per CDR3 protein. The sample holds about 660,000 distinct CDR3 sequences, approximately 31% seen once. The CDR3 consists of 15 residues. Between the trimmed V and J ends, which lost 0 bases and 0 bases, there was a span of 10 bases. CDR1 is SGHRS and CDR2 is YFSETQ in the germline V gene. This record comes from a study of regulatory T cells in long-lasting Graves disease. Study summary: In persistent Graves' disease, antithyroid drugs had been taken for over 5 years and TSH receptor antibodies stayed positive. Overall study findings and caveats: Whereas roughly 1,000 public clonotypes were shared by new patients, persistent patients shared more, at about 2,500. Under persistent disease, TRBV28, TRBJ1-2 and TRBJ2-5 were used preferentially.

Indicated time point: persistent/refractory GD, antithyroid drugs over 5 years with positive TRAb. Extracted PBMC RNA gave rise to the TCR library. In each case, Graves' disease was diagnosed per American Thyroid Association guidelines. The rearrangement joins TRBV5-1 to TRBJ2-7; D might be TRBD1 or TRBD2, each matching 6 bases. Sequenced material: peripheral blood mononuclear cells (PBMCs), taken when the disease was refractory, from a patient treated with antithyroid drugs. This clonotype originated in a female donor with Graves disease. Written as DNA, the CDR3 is TGCGCCAGCAGCTTGGAGGGGGGCTACTCCTACGAGCAGTACTTC. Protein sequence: CASSLEGGYSYEQYF.